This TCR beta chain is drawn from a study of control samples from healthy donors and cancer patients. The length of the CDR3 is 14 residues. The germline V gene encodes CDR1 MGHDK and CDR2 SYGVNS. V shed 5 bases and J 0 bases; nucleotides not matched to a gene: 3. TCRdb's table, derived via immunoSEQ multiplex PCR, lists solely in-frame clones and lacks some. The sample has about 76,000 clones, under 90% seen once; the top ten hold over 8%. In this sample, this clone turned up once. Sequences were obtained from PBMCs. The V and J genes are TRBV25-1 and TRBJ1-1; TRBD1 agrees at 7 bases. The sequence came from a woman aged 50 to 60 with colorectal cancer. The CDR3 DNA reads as TGTGCCAGCAGTTCAGACAGGGTGAACACTGAAGCTTTCTTT. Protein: CASSSDRVNTEAFF. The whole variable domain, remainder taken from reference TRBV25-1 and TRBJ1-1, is EADIYQTPRYLVIGTGKKITLECSQTMGHDKMYWYQQDPGMELHLIHYSYGVNSTEKGDLSSESTVSRIRTEHFPLTLESARPSHTSQYLCASSSDRVNTEAFFGQGTRLTVV.